This T cell receptor (beta chain) was observed in a study of blood T cell repertoires in COVID-19. The overall study: T cells, B-cell-depleted T cells, or PBMCs provided the cDNA or gDNA that served as material.

V shed 5 bases and J shed 6 bases, with 11 bases lying between them. CDR1 SNHLY and CDR2 FYNNEI come from the germline V gene. The CDR3 has 14 amino acids. The table lists this clone with a count of one. How the authors handled the data: Estimation of nucleated cell counts was performed using reference gene primer amplification. Profiling relied on immunoSEQ multiplex PCR, and the TCRdb table lists in-frame clones only, not all of them. V and J calls and clone size come straight from that table; D and trimming were deduced from the DNA. Among roughly 110,000 clones listed, approximately 90% were seen once.

V gene TRBV2 combines with J gene TRBJ1-6; D is unclear. The source material was peripheral blood. The sequence derives from a man aged 45-65 years with active or convalescent COVID-19. The CDR3 DNA sequence: TGTGCCAGCAGTCCGGGAAGTATTAATTCACCCCTCCACTTT. Translation gives CASSPGSINSPLHF.